Listed below are T cell receptor beta chains from one sample, sequenced in a study of OX40 agonist ivuxolimab in advanced cancers. The protocol was immunoSEQ multiplex PCR, while the TCRdb copy is restricted to in-frame clones and leaves out a portion. Of more than 100,000 clones listed, 90% to 95% are singletons. Material: CD4+ or CD8+ T cells sorted from blood, obtained in a trial of the OX40 agonist ivuxolimab. The receptors stem from an adult with an advanced solid tumor such as melanoma, head and neck, liver or kidney cancer. Each CDR3 is given with its conserved first and last residue. The D gene is left open where the match is weak. Clone size is shown for a subset of rows, as once, few, many or a class of expanded clone.

abundance | j_gene | d_gene | v_gene | CDR3nt | CDR3aa
. | TRBJ1-4 | . | TRBV6-5 | TGTGCCAGCAGTGCTGGGCAGAGGGGTGACGAAAAACTGTTTTTT | CASSAGQRGDEKLFF
. | TRBJ2-1 | TRBD2 | TRBV15 | TGTGCCACCAGCAGACCTGTGGTTAGCGGGGGCCTCGGTGAGCAGTTCTTC | CATSRPVVSGGLGEQFF
. | TRBJ2-3 | TRBD2 | TRBV5-4 | TGTGCCAGCAGGCTAGCGGGAGGGCCGGTAGGAGATACGCAGTATTTT | CASRLAGGPVGDTQYF
. | TRBJ2-1 | . | TRBV6-5 | TGTGCCAGTCAGGGGCGGATAACCTCCTACAATGAGCAGTTCTTC | CASQGRITSYNEQFF
once | TRBJ2-3 | . | TRBV28 | TGTGCCAGCAGTTTAACGGGCACAGGGCCAGATACGCAGTATTTT | CASSLTGTGPDTQYF
once | TRBJ2-7 | TRBD2 | TRBV11-2 | TGTGCCAGCAGCCCCCCTAGCGGTGGCGAGCAGTACTTC | CASSPPSGGEQYF
. | TRBJ2-1 | . | TRBV7-9 | TGTGCCAGCAGCTTACAGGGGTATTACAATGAGCAGTTCTTC | CASSLQGYYNEQFF
. | TRBJ2-7 | TRBD2 | TRBV27 | TGTGCCAGCAGCCCTTTGTACAGCGGGAGGAACTACGAGCAGTACTTC | CASSPLYSGRNYEQYF
once | TRBJ1-3 | . | TRBV19 | TGTGCCAGTAGCTGGGAGACAGGACGAAACACCATATATTTT | CASSWETGRNTIYF
. | TRBJ2-2 | . | TRBV29-1 | TGCAGCGTTGAAAAGGGTTCTACCGGGGAGCTGTTTTTT | CSVEKGSTGELFF
once | TRBJ1-1 | TRBD1 | TRBV5-1 | TGCGCCAGCAGCCCAGCGTCTCCGGGACAGGGTGCCGAAGCTTTCTTT | CASSPASPGQGAEAFF
. | TRBJ2-3 | TRBD1 | TRBV9 | TGTGCCAGCAGCGTCAGGACAGGGGCCCAAGATACGCAGTATTTT | CASSVRTGAQDTQYF
. | TRBJ2-1 | . | TRBV2 | TGTGCCAGTACCACCCAGGTTGGGGCTTATGAGCAGTTCTTC | CASTTQVGAYEQFF
. | TRBJ2-7 | . | TRBV7-9 | TGTGCCAGCAGCTTAGCGGGGATCTACGAGCAGTACTTC | CASSLAGIYEQYF
. | TRBJ1-6 | . | TRBV16 | TGTGCCAGCAGCCAATTAGGGGAAGCTAATTCACCCCTCCACTTT | CASSQLGEANSPLHF
. | TRBJ2-1 | . | TRBV7-8 | TGTGCCAGCAGTCGGGCCAGCGGCGATGAGCAGTTCTTC | CASSRASGDEQFF
. | TRBJ1-3 | . | TRBV19 | TGTGCCAGTAGCCTTCGGGAACGGGGACCATTTACAGGTTCCCTCGATTCTGGAAACACCATATATTTT | CASSLRERGPFTGSLDSGNTIYF
. | TRBJ1-1 | . | TRBV5-6 | TGTGCCAGCAGCCCCAGGGAAAGGGCTGAAGCTTTCTTT | CASSPRERAEAFF
once | TRBJ1-5 | . | TRBV29-1 | TGCAGCGTTGGAGGGGGTAGCAATCAGCCCCAGCATTTT | CSVGGGSNQPQHF
. | TRBJ1-3 | . | TRBV15 | TGTGCCACCAGCAGAGATCTAGGGGGAGGAAACACCATATATTTT | CATSRDLGGGNTIYF
. | TRBJ1-5 | . | TRBV4-1 | TGCGCCAGCAGCCAAGATTGGGTCGGGGGAAAGGCGCAGCCCCAGCATTTT | CASSQDWVGGKAQPQHF
. | TRBJ1-5 | TRBD1 | TRBV6-6 | TGTGCCAGCAGTCCACAGGGGCTTAGCAATCAGCCCCAGCATTTT | CASSPQGLSNQPQHF
. | TRBJ2-3 | TRBD1 | TRBV4-2 | TGTGCCAGCAGCCAAGAGGGGACAGGGAGGACAGATACGCAGTATTTT | CASSQEGTGRTDTQYF
. | TRBJ2-4 | . | TRBV5-1 | TGCGCCAGCAGCTTGGCGCTGTTAGCCAAAAACATTCAGTACTTC | CASSLALLAKNIQYF
once | TRBJ2-2 | . | TRBV5-1 | TGCGCCAGCAGCCAACAGGGGAACACCGGGGAGCTGTTTTTT | CASSQQGNTGELFF
once | TRBJ1-2 | . | TRBV5-1 | TGCGCCAGCAGCTCCGACAGCTTCCCAAACTATGGCTACACCTTC | CASSSDSFPNYGYTF
. | TRBJ2-5 | . | TRBV6-6 | TGTGCCAGCACTGCAGGCTTTCAAGAGACCCAGTACTTC | CASTAGFQETQYF
. | TRBJ1-5 | TRBD1 | TRBV6-5 | TGTGCCAGCAGACCCGACAGGGGCCCCAATCAGCCCCAGCATTTT | CASRPDRGPNQPQHF
. | TRBJ2-1 | TRBD2 | TRBV6-6 | TGTGCCAGCAGTTACTCGGGACTAGCGGGAGGCAATGAGCAGTTCTTC | CASSYSGLAGGNEQFF
. | TRBJ1-4 | TRBD1 | TRBV5-1 | TGCGCCAGCAGCCTTGGACAGGGTAGGTTAGGCGAAAAACTGTTTTTT | CASSLGQGRLGEKLFF
. | TRBJ1-6 | TRBD1 | TRBV19 | TGTGCCAGTAGTATTTCGACAGGGGATAATTCACCCCTCCACTTT | CASSISTGDNSPLHF
. | TRBJ1-5 | . | TRBV10-3 | TGTGCCATCAGTGAGTGGACGGATCAGCCCCAGCATTTT | CAISEWTDQPQHF
. | TRBJ1-2 | TRBD1 | TRBV28 | TGTGCCAGCAGACAACAGGGGGGGCTCTATGGCTACACCTTC | CASRQQGGLYGYTF
. | TRBJ2-1 | . | TRBV21-1 | TGTGCCAGCAGCAAAGCCTCGCTAGCGGGGGGTCTCTCCTACAATGAGCAGTTCTTC | CASSKASLAGGLSYNEQFF
. | TRBJ1-5 | . | TRBV2 | TGTGCCAGCAGTGGGGGGGGGCAGCTTAGCAATCAGCCCCAGCATTTT | CASSGGGQLSNQPQHF
. | TRBJ1-6 | . | TRBV30 | TGTGCCTGGAGTGTAAATTCACGGCTCCTTAATTCACCCCTCCACTTT | CAWSVNSRLLNSPLHF
. | TRBJ2-5 | . | TRBV7-6 | TGTGCCAGCAGCTTAGCGGAAGGGGGACAAGAGACCCAGTACTTC | CASSLAEGGQETQYF
. | TRBJ2-1 | . | TRBV10-1 | TGCGCCAGCAGTGAGTCTCGTAAAGGCAATGAGCAGTTCTTC | CASSESRKGNEQFF
. | TRBJ2-7 | TRBD1 | TRBV6-5 | TGTGCCAGCAGGACAGGGAATAACGAGCAGTACTTC | CASRTGNNEQYF
. | TRBJ1-1 | . | TRBV19 | TGTGCCAGTAGTAGTTTTATTGGGGTGGAGGGCACTGAAGCTTTCTTT | CASSSFIGVEGTEAFF
. | TRBJ1-2 | . | TRBV28 | TGTGCCAGCAGTTTAGGCCGTTCCTATGGCTACACCTTC | CASSLGRSYGYTF
. | TRBJ2-7 | . | TRBV11-2 | TGTGCAGTCGGACTTTACGAGCAGTACTTC | CAVGLYEQYF
. | TRBJ1-1 | . | TRBV6-4 | TGTGCCACCCGACGGACCCTGAACACTGAAGCTTTCTTT | CATRRTLNTEAFF
. | TRBJ2-3 | . | TRBV28 | TGTGCCGGTGGAGGTTACTCCACAGATACGCAGTATTTT | CAGGGYSTDTQYF
. | TRBJ1-1 | . | TRBV6-5 | TGTGCCAGCAGTTACTTAGGTACTCTCGGGGCTTTCTTT | CASSYLGTLGAFF
. | TRBJ2-2 | . | TRBV7-2 | TGTGCCAGCAGCTCCCAAAGCCCCCCGGGGGAGCTGTTTTTT | CASSSQSPPGELFF
. | TRBJ2-2 | . | TRBV30 | TGTGCCTGGAGGGCAGGGTCCCTGTTAAGCGGGGAGCTGTTTTTT | CAWRAGSLLSGELFF
. | TRBJ2-1 | TRBD2 | TRBV5-1 | TGCGCCAGCAGCTACCTACCGGGACTAGCGGACAATGAGCAGTTCTTC | CASSYLPGLADNEQFF
. | TRBJ1-2 | . | TRBV5-1 | TGCGCCAGCAGCCAACCTGGGGGAGGCTACACCTTC | CASSQPGGGYTF
. | TRBJ2-7 | . | TRBV7-6 | TGTGCCAGCAGCTTACTGGGACAATCGGGACACGAGCAGTACTTC | CASSLLGQSGHEQYF
. | TRBJ2-1 | . | TRBV21-1 | TGTGCCTTCAGGGACAGGGGGAGAGACAATGAGCAGTTCTTC | CAFRDRGRDNEQFF
. | TRBJ1-1 | . | TRBV7-2 | TGTGCCAGCAGCTCCTCTCAGAACACTGAAGCTTTCTTT | CASSSSQNTEAFF
once | TRBJ2-7 | . | TRBV5-1 | TGCGCCAGCAGCCGGAGAATGGGGGAGCAGTACTTC | CASSRRMGEQYF
. | TRBJ2-1 | TRBD1 | TRBV30 | TGTGCCTGGAGCCGCGGACAGGGGGGCTACAATGAGCAGTTCTTC | CAWSRGQGGYNEQFF
. | TRBJ1-2 | . | TRBV30 | TGTGCCTGGAGCGCCTTTGGCTTGGGCTACACCTTC | CAWSAFGLGYTF
. | TRBJ1-1 | TRBD1 | TRBV7-2 | TGTGCCAGCAGCTTAGAGGCCGCGACAGGGGTCCCTGAAGCTTTCTTT | CASSLEAATGVPEAFF
few | TRBJ1-2 | TRBD1 | TRBV28 | TGTGCCAGCAGTTACAGGGACAGGGCTAACTATGGCTACACCTTC | CASSYRDRANYGYTF
. | TRBJ2-5 | . | TRBV10-1 | TGCGCCAGCACCGGTGGGGGGGGCTCGGAGACCCAGTACTTC | CASTGGGGSETQYF
. | TRBJ2-1 | . | TRBV5-4 | TGTGCCAGCAGCTCTAAGCTAGAGAGGGGCAATGAGCAGTTCTTC | CASSSKLERGNEQFF